The rows below give T cell receptor beta chains drawn from one sample of a study of CD8 T cells in Susac syndrome. One entry per CDR3 protein results from TCRdb running MiXCR on the immunoSEQ multiplex PCR reads. The table has under 80,000 distinct CDR3 sequences, about 95% seen once. Sequenced material: CD8+ T cells from PBMCs. Receptors were obtained from a human donor with multiple sclerosis. CDR3s include the opening cysteine and the closing phenylalanine or tryptophan. The order of the fields is V gene, J gene, D gene, CDR3 protein, CDR3 DNA. The D gene is left open where the match is weak.

TRBV27	TRBJ2-5	NA	CASSFYSGTDGTQYF	TGTGCCAGCAGCTTCTACAGTGGGACGGATGGGACCCAGTACTTC
TRBV27	TRBJ1-1	NA	CASSSGWDTEAFF	TGTGCCAGCTCCTCCGGGTGGGACACTGAAGCTTTCTTT
TRBV7-2	TRBJ2-1	NA	CASSLDPNEQFF	TGTGCCAGCAGCTTAGATCCAAATGAGCAGTTCTTC
TRBV2	TRBJ2-2	NA	CASRKGPGANTGELFF	TGTGCCAGCAGGAAAGGACCAGGAGCGAACACCGGGGAGCTGTTTTTT
TRBV29-1	TRBJ1-4	TRBD1	CSVEQGEATNEKLFF	TGCAGCGTTGAACAGGGGGAGGCCACTAATGAAAAACTGTTTTTT
TRBV14	TRBJ1-2	NA	CASRPFGDGLTRGYTF	TGTGCCAGCAGACCCTTTGGGGACGGCCTAACCCGCGGCTACACCTTC
TRBV29-1	TRBJ2-2	TRBD1	CSVEDGKRGQIDGELFF	TGCAGCGTTGAAGATGGGAAAAGGGGGCAGATCGACGGGGAGCTGTTTTTT
TRBV6-4	TRBJ2-6	NA	CASSPEGISGANVLTF	TGTGCCAGCAGTCCAGAGGGGATCTCTGGGGCCAACGTCCTGACTTTC
TRBV12-3/TRBV12-4	TRBJ2-7	TRBD2	CASKKGGYEQYF	TGTGCCAGTAAGAAGGGAGGGTACGAGCAGTACTTC
TRBV29-1	TRBJ2-1	NA	CSVEDRETYNEQFF	TGCAGCGTTGAAGATCGGGAGACCTACAATGAGCAGTTCTTC